This T cell receptor beta chain emerged from a study of blood T cell repertoires in COVID-19. Germline trimming cut 5 bases from V and 8 bases from J; bases unmatched to any gene: 8. Germline V CDR1 and CDR2: LGHDT, YNNKEL (reference sequence). The CDR3 is made up of 14 amino acids. Generated by immunoSEQ multiplex PCR, the TCRdb table keeps only in-frame clones and is missing some. The sample lists approximately 170,000 clones; 70% to 90% were seen once. The chain employs TRBV3-1 (or the pseudogene TRBV3-2) and TRBJ2-2; TRBD1 matches 7 bases. Material: peripheral blood. The clonotype originates from a man in his 60s who had recovered from COVID-19. CDR3: CASSFGTVNGELFF. The DNA for the CDR3 is TGTGCCAGCAGCTTTGGGACAGTTAATGGGGAGCTGTTTTTT.